The rows below give T cell receptor beta chains drawn from one sample of a study of blood T cell repertoires in COVID-19. The assay was immunoSEQ multiplex PCR, and TCRdb's table has in-frame clones only and misses some. This table holds some 42,000 clones, more than 75% found once. Source material: peripheral blood. These receptors were collected from an elderly man with acute or convalescent COVID-19. CDR3s include the opening cysteine and the closing phenylalanine or tryptophan. The order of the fields is D gene, J gene, V gene, clone size, CDR3 protein, CDR3 DNA. The D gene is left open where the match is weak. Size tells how often a clone was seen (once, few, many) or the class of an expanded clone, and some rows leave it out.

D: TRBD2
J: TRBJ2-7
V: TRBV5-1
size: .
CDR3: CASSFMTGLASYEQYF
DNA: TGCGCCAGCAGCTTTATGACCGGACTAGCCTCCTACGAGCAGTACTTC

D: TRBD1
J: TRBJ1-5
V: TRBV4-2
size: .
CDR3: CASSQLTGVGNQPQHF
DNA: TGTGCCAGCAGCCAACTTACAGGGGTGGGCAATCAGCCCCAGCATTTT

D: TRBD1
J: TRBJ2-5
V: TRBV2
size: .
CDR3: CASGQGLRETQYF
DNA: TGTGCCAGTGGACAGGGTTTGCGAGAGACCCAGTACTTC

D: .
J: TRBJ2-7
V: TRBV9
size: .
CDR3: CASSSFLGYEQYF
DNA: TGTGCCAGCAGCTCATTCCTAGGATACGAGCAGTACTTC

D: TRBD1
J: TRBJ1-2
V: TRBV6-5
size: .
CDR3: CASSRQGGKHGYTF
DNA: TGTGCCAGCAGCCGACAGGGAGGTAAACATGGCTACACCTTC

D: TRBD1
J: TRBJ1-4
V: TRBV15
size: .
CDR3: CATSEGAGEKLFF
DNA: TGTGCCACCAGCGAGGGGGCCGGTGAAAAACTGTTTTTT

D: .
J: TRBJ1-1
V: TRBV3-1/TRBV3-2
size: .
CDR3: CASSTGYTEAFF
DNA: TGTGCCAGCAGCACAGGGTACACTGAAGCTTTCTTT

D: .
J: TRBJ2-5
V: TRBV2
size: .
CDR3: CASSEGLAETQYF
DNA: TGTGCCAGCAGTGAAGGGCTAGCAGAGACCCAGTACTTC

D: TRBD2
J: TRBJ2-1
V: TRBV9
size: .
CDR3: CASSPIGTSNEQFF
DNA: TGTGCCAGCAGCCCAATCGGGACTAGCAATGAGCAGTTCTTC

D: TRBD2
J: TRBJ2-7
V: TRBV4-1
size: .
CDR3: CASSPTRTSGSYEQYF
DNA: TGCGCCAGCAGCCCTACCCGGACTAGCGGGTCCTACGAGCAGTACTTC

D: TRBD2
J: TRBJ2-5
V: TRBV5-4
size: .
CDR3: CASTQTSGIGETQYF
DNA: TGTGCCAGCACCCAAACTAGCGGGATCGGAGAGACCCAGTACTTC

D: .
J: TRBJ2-7
V: TRBV1
size: .
CDR3: CTSQGGGEQYF
DNA: TGCACCTCACAGGGAGGGGGCGAGCAGTACTTC

D: .
J: TRBJ2-2
V: TRBV2
size: .
CDR3: CASSEAAVNTGELFF
DNA: TGTGCCAGCAGTGAAGCGGCCGTAAACACCGGGGAGCTGTTTTTT

D: .
J: TRBJ1-2
V: TRBV6-5
size: once
CDR3: CASSYNLPGRYGYTF
DNA: TGTGCCAGCAGTTACAACCTACCAGGGAGGTATGGCTACACCTTC

D: .
J: TRBJ2-5
V: TRBV7-2
size: once
CDR3: CASSLSEGGRETQYF
DNA: TGTGCCAGCAGCTTATCAGAGGGGGGGCGAGAGACCCAGTACTTC

D: .
J: TRBJ1-1
V: TRBV7-2
size: .
CDR3: CASSLVSGRVNTEAFF
DNA: TGTGCCAGCAGCTTAGTCTCTGGCAGGGTGAACACTGAAGCTTTCTTT

D: TRBD2
J: TRBJ2-7
V: TRBV5-4
size: .
CDR3: CASSFYQAGVSYEQYF
DNA: TGTGCCAGCAGCTTTTATCAGGCGGGGGTCTCCTACGAGCAGTACTTC

D: .
J: TRBJ1-1
V: TRBV6-2/TRBV6-3
size: .
CDR3: CASTPNMNTEAFF
DNA: TGTGCCAGCACCCCTAACATGAACACTGAAGCTTTCTTT

D: TRBD1
J: TRBJ1-6
V: TRBV11-3
size: .
CDR3: CASSSGTGGASPLHF
DNA: TGTGCCAGCAGCTCCGGGACAGGGGGCGCTTCACCCCTCCACTTT

D: .
J: TRBJ2-5
V: TRBV2
size: few
CDR3: CASSGGTAGSQTQYF
DNA: TGTGCCAGCAGCGGCGGGACGGCGGGTTCGCAGACCCAGTACTTC

D: .
J: TRBJ1-1
V: TRBV2
size: .
CDR3: CASSAQGNTEAFF
DNA: TGTGCCAGCAGCGCCCAGGGGAACACTGAAGCTTTCTTT

D: TRBD1
J: TRBJ1-5
V: TRBV7-3
size: .
CDR3: CASSPNYRDRGAYSNQPQHF
DNA: TGTGCCAGCAGCCCCAACTACCGGGACAGGGGGGCTTATAGCAATCAGCCCCAGCATTTT

D: TRBD1
J: TRBJ2-1
V: TRBV5-1
size: .
CDR3: CASSSSTGQGFGNEQFF
DNA: TGCGCCAGCAGCTCTTCAACTGGACAGGGGTTCGGCAATGAGCAGTTCTTC

D: TRBD1
J: TRBJ2-2
V: TRBV30
size: .
CDR3: CAWRRTGVNTGELFF
DNA: TGTGCCTGGAGAAGGACAGGGGTTAACACCGGGGAGCTGTTTTTT

D: TRBD2
J: TRBJ2-5
V: TRBV5-1
size: .
CDR3: CASSSSGRLGETQYF
DNA: TGCGCCAGCAGCTCGAGCGGGAGATTGGGAGAGACCCAGTACTTC

D: .
J: TRBJ1-1
V: TRBV6-1
size: .
CDR3: CASSEETGANTEAFF
DNA: TGTGCCAGCAGTGAAGAGACAGGAGCTAACACTGAAGCTTTCTTT

D: TRBD1
J: TRBJ2-6
V: TRBV2
size: .
CDR3: CASRLQGTQHSGANVLTF
DNA: TGTGCCAGCAGACTACAGGGGACCCAACACTCTGGGGCCAACGTCCTGACTTTC

D: .
J: TRBJ2-5
V: TRBV9
size: .
CDR3: CASSVEDGRSETQYF
DNA: TGTGCCAGCAGCGTAGAAGACGGGAGAAGTGAGACCCAGTACTTC

D: .
J: TRBJ1-3
V: TRBV5-1
size: .
CDR3: CASSLVPLDSRRNTIYF
DNA: TGCGCCAGCAGCTTGGTCCCTCTGGACAGTCGAAGAAACACCATATATTTT

D: .
J: TRBJ2-7
V: TRBV11-2
size: .
CDR3: CASSLGGGSYEQYF
DNA: TGTGCCAGCAGCTTAGGAGGCGGCTCCTACGAGCAGTACTTC

D: TRBD1
J: TRBJ2-2
V: TRBV3-1/TRBV3-2
size: .
CDR3: CASSRGPGTGESGELFF
DNA: TGTGCCAGCAGCCGCGGCCCCGGGACAGGGGAATCCGGGGAGCTGTTTTTT

D: TRBD1
J: TRBJ1-4
V: TRBV10-3
size: .
CDR3: CASRDRGTTNEKLFF
DNA: TGTGCCAGCCGGGACAGGGGCACAACTAATGAAAAACTGTTTTTT

D: .
J: TRBJ1-4
V: TRBV3-1/TRBV3-2
size: .
CDR3: CASSQWQGRGEKLFF
DNA: TGTGCCAGCAGCCAATGGCAGGGGAGGGGTGAAAAACTGTTTTTT

D: .
J: TRBJ2-1
V: TRBV23-1
size: .
CDR3: CASSQSSQFF
DNA: TGCGCCAGCAGTCAATCGTCACAGTTCTTC